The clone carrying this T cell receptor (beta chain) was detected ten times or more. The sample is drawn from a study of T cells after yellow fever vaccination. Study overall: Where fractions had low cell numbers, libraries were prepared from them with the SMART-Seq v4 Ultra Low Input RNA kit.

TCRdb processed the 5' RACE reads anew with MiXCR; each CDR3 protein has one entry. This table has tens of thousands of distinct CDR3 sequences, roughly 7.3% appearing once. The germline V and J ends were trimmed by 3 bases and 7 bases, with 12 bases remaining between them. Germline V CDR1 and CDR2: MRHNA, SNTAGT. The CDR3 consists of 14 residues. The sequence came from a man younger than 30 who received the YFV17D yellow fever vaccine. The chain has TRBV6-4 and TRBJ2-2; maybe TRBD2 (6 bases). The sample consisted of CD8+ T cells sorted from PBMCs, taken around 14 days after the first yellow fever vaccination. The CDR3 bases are TGTGCCAGCAGTGAGAAGGGAGGTGGCGGGGAGCTGTTTTTT. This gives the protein CASSEKGGGGELFF.